Presented here are 19 T cell receptor beta chains from one specimen sequenced in a study of CXCR3-negative and CXCR3-positive naive CD8 T cells. All TRB cDNA libraries came from 5' RACE performed with UMI labels. TCRdb re-called the 5' RACE reads, yielding one record per CDR3 amino acid sequence without DNA. The repertoire shows 75,000 to 95,000 distinct CDR3 sequences; the top ten hold roughly 0.99%. Sequencing was performed on naive CXCR3- CD8+ T cells from blood. Regarding subset: CD45RO-CCR7+CD27+CD95- naive CD8+ T cells lacking CXCR3 (TNR3-). Every receptor here comes from a human donor in good health. Some clones in this sample may be carry-over from other donors' samples.

The chain is built from TRBV12-5 and TRBJ2-2; TCRdb calls TRBD1, which cannot be checked without DNA. The CDR3 is 14 amino acids. Germline CDR1 LGHNT, CDR2 FRNRAP. The CDR3 loop is CASGFQGSNGELFF.

This rearrangement joins TRBV3-1 to TRBJ2-1; TCRdb's assignment of TRBD2 cannot be checked, as there is no DNA. CDR3 length: 20 amino acids. Germline V gives CDR1 LGHDT, CDR2 YNNKEL (reference sequence). Here the CDR3 reads CASSPRPLAGGPSSYNEQFF.

V and J are TRBV28 and TRBJ2-5; TCRdb outputs TRBD1, but without DNA this stays unchecked. There are 13 residues in the CDR3. Germline assignment: CDR1 MDHEN and CDR2 SYDVKM. The CDR3 is CASSIEGRETQYF.

J is TRBJ2-1 and V is TRBV19; without DNA, the TCRdb call of TRBD2 cannot be checked. Germline CDR1 LNHDA, CDR2 SQIVND (reference sequence). The CDR3 sequence is 15 residues long. This CDR3 is CASSIDAGGMSEQFF.

The genes are TRBV28 and TRBJ1-2. The germline CDR1 and CDR2 sequences are MDHEN and SYDVKM. The length of the CDR3 is 13 residues. The CDR3 sequence is CASRGLPSGGYTF.

This rearrangement joins TRBV7-9 to TRBJ2-5; TCRdb's assignment of TRBD1 cannot be checked, as there is no DNA. The CDR3 spans 13 residues. From germline, CDR1 is SEHNR and CDR2 FQNEAQ (reference sequence). The CDR3 sequence: CASSPPDQETQYF.

The chain has TRBV20-1 and TRBJ2-3; absent DNA, TCRdb's TRBD2 call cannot be checked. Germline loops: CDR1 DFQATT, CDR2 SNEGSKA (reference sequence). The CDR3 runs 15 residues. This CDR3 reads CSAIPSGGATDTQYF.

J is TRBJ1-1 and V is TRBV12-3 or TRBV12-4; the TCRdb call, TRBD1, lacks DNA for checking. The CDR3 spans 13 residues. The CDR3 reads CASSSPGTPEAFF.

The V gene is TRBV29-1, the J gene TRBJ1-3; TCRdb lists TRBD1, though no DNA is available to test this call. CDR3 size: 17 residues. The germline V gene has CDR1 SQVTM and CDR2 ANQGSEA. This CDR3 is CSVAGTGPLSSGNTIYF.

The genes are TRBV13 and TRBJ2-7; the D call of TRBD2 rests on TCRdb alone, since no DNA is present to check it. Germline V gene sequence: CDR1 PRHDT, CDR2 FYEKMQ (reference sequence). This CDR3 has 15 amino acids. CDR3 sequence reads: CASSAGLGDNYEQYF.

The chain recombines TRBV2 with TRBJ2-7. CDR1 is SNHLY and CDR2 is FYNNEI in the germline V gene. The CDR3 consists of 13 residues. The CDR3 reads CASSEGRVYEQYF.

J is TRBJ2-5 and V is TRBV6-2 or TRBV6-3; there is no DNA to check the TCRdb D call of TRBD2. The germline gives CDR1 MNHEY, CDR2 SVGEGT. CDR3 length: 16 residues. Here the CDR3 reads CASSLAGGPIQETQYF.

This sequence joins TRBV4-3 and TRBJ1-1; absent DNA, TCRdb's TRBD1 call cannot be checked. Germline V gives CDR1 LGHNA, CDR2 YSLEER. This CDR3 is 15 amino acids long. The CDR3 loop is CASSKDAGEPAEAFF.

The chain is built from TRBV29-1 and TRBJ2-1; TCRdb's D call, TRBD2, is unchecked because there is no DNA. Germline CDR1 SQVTM, CDR2 ANQGSEA. This CDR3 spans 14 amino acids. The CDR3 sequence: CSVVGTSSSNEQFF.

V is TRBV18 and J is TRBJ2-1; TCRdb indicates TRBD1, and absent DNA this call remains unverified. CDR3 size: 15 residues. Germline V gene sequence: CDR1 KGHSH, CDR2 LQKENI. CDR3 region: CASSTTGGDYNEQFF. The full variable domain, in which reference TRBV18 and TRBJ2-1 provide the parts outside the CDR3, is NAGVMQNPRHLVRRRGQEARLRCSPMKGHSHVYWYRQLPEEGLKFMVYLQKENIIDESGMPKERFSAEFPKEGPSILRIQQVVRGDSAAYFCASSTTGGDYNEQFFGPGTRLTVL.

The rearrangement joins TRBV6-5 to TRBJ2-1. The CDR3 consists of 13 residues. Germline V lookup: CDR1 MNHEY, CDR2 SVGAGI. The CDR3: CASSYSAYNEQFF.

The chain uses TRBV29-1 and TRBJ1-3; TCRdb's D call of TRBD1 is untestable without DNA. There are 14 residues in the CDR3. Germline V gives CDR1 SQVTM, CDR2 ANQGSEA. The CDR3 sequence is CSARDGRLENTIYF.

V gene TRBV4-3 combines with J gene TRBJ1-1. Germline loops: CDR1 LGHNA, CDR2 YSLEER. CDR3 length: 15 residues. The CDR3 sequence is CASSQERLDLTEAFF.

The chain has TRBV29-1 and TRBJ1-2. CDR3 size: 12 residues. Germline V CDR1 and CDR2: SQVTM, ANQGSEA. The CDR3 here is CSVGAQGGGYTF.